The present TCR beta chain was sequenced within a study of T cell responses to AZD1222 COVID-19 vaccine. CDR1 is KGHSH, CDR2 LQKENI, per germline. Trimming took off 1 base at V and 8 bases at J, with 9 bases between the two ends. The CDR3 covers 13 residues. This clone has more than one count but fewer than ten. The assay was immunoSEQ multiplex PCR, and TCRdb's table has in-frame clones only and misses some. The sample gives some 170,000 clones, approximately 92% of which show up once; around 0.98% is in the top ten. Sequenced material: peripheral blood, taken 28 days after the second dose of the MenACWY control vaccine. The sequence derives from an adult who received the MenACWY meningococcal vaccine as a control. The V call is TRBV18, the J call TRBJ1-5; D is unclear. The CDR3 nucleotides read TGTGCCAGCTCACCACAGGGTTGGGAGCCCCAGCATTTT. Its translation: CASSPQGWEPQHF.